Sequencing of this T cell receptor beta chain was carried out in a study of human T cells and chemical hapten exposure. The overall study: The patients were mostly female; they had alopecia areata, totalis or universalis.

In TCRdb, the RACE reads were re-called with MiXCR into one record per CDR3 protein. Of about 190,000 distinct CDR3 sequences listed, 20% to 25% are singletons. This clonotype has only a few counts. Time point noted: patch test 3, about 24 weeks after DPC sensitization. The treatment is: therapeutic diphenylcyclopropenone sensitization with weekly scalp DPC. V was clipped by 5 bases and J by 0 bases, with 11 bases between them. CDR3 length: 15 residues. CDR1 is SGHTA and CDR2 is FQGNSA in the germline V gene. The genes are TRBV7-2 and TRBJ2-1, with D tentatively TRBD1 (6 bases). The receptor was isolated from a woman aged 40 to 50 with alopecia areata. Some clones in this sample may be carry-over from other donors' samples. Here the sequenced sample was whole blood, taken in connection with sensitization to the hapten diphenylcyclopropenone (DPC). The CDR3 DNA follows: TGTGCCAGCAGCCTCCAGGACAGCTCCTACAATGAGCAGTTCTTC. Protein sequence: CASSLQDSSYNEQFF.